This record looks at one T cell receptor (beta chain) sequence and its context. Only one count was recorded for this clone. The antigen it recognizes is unknown. The record has no base qualities; no much larger clone is one base away. This sample is part of a study of T cell changes during pregnancy in multiple sclerosis (dated by TCRdb to between 2018 and 2021). For the wider study: The study looked at changes in the T cell repertoire across pregnancy in women with multiple sclerosis.

The CDR3 contains 10 residues, cysteine and phenylalanine counted. The entry retains the CDR3 DNA only, 30 bases that are in frame from base 1. The germline V gene (reference sequence) provides CDR1 DFQATT and CDR2 SNEGSKA. Cut back by 6 bases and 2 bases, the V and J ends lie 5 bases apart. Library preparation was by the immunoSEQ multiplex PCR assay. This immuneACCESS table, as held by TCRdb, lists in-frame sequences with V and J called but not all clones. Of the missing ones, under half trace to an unresolved V gene in checked studies; the others have no known cause. For this sample there are about 92,000 clones; 92% appear just once. The ten most abundant clones make up over 1.5% of the sample.

The source of this sequence is a female donor with multiple sclerosis, enrolled in a pregnancy study. This specimen was peripheral blood, taken in the first trimester of pregnancy. The chain joins TRBV20-1 to TRBJ2-7; a weak D assignment points to TRBD2 (5 bases agree). The CDR3 loop reads CSARAYEQYF. In nucleotide form, the sequence is TGCAGTGCGAGGGCCTACGAGCAGTACTTC.